The rows below give T cell receptor beta chains drawn from one sample of a study of blood T cell repertoires in COVID-19. Sequenced by immunoSEQ multiplex PCR; TCRdb stores in-frame clones only, minus some. Of 300,000 or so clones listed, about nine tenths are singletons. Material for sequencing was peripheral blood. The receptor set was obtained from a woman aged 30 to 39 who had recovered from COVID-19. The CDR3 runs from the conserved cysteine through the conserved F or W. D genes are given only for firm matches.

J,D,length,V,DNA,CDR3
TRBJ2-6,NA,17,TRBV10-3,TGTGCCATCAGTGAGTCGAGAGCCGTCTCTGGGGCCAACGTCCTGACTTTC,CAISESRAVSGANVLTF
TRBJ2-5,TRBD1,13,TRBV6-5,TGTGCCAGCAGGCGGGGACAGGGGGAGACCCAGTACTTC,CASRRGQGETQYF
TRBJ2-5,NA,12,TRBV7-9,TGTGCCAGCAGCTTAGAAGGGGGGACCCAGTACTTC,CASSLEGGTQYF
TRBJ1-1,NA,13,TRBV4-1,TGCGCCAGCAGCCAAGATCGAGCAGGGAAAGCTTTCTTT,CASSQDRAGKAFF
TRBJ2-7,NA,14,TRBV10-3,TGTGCCATCAGTGAGCCGCGGGCTGCCTACGAGCAGTACTTC,CAISEPRAAYEQYF
TRBJ2-2,TRBD2,13,TRBV12-5,TGTGCTAGGATAGCGGGGGGGCACGGGGAGCTGTTTTTT,CARIAGGHGELFF
TRBJ2-2,TRBD1,16,TRBV30,TGTGCCTGGAGTGGACAGGGACAAAGGAACACCGGGGAGCTGTTTTTT,CAWSGQGQRNTGELFF
TRBJ1-4,TRBD1,14,TRBV5-1,TGCGCCAGCAGCTCGGGACAGATTAATGAAAAACTGTTTTTT,CASSSGQINEKLFF
TRBJ1-1,NA,14,TRBV4-3,TGCGCCAGCAGCCAAGTAGATAAGAACACTGAAGCTTTCTTT,CASSQVDKNTEAFF
TRBJ2-3,NA,16,TRBV19,TGTGCCAGTAGTATAGATCTTTGGGCTAGCATGAATACGCAGTATTTT,CASSIDLWASMNTQYF
TRBJ2-3,NA,17,TRBV7-9,TGTGCCAGCAGCCCGCCCCGACTAGTTCGCCACACAGATACGCAGTATTTT,CASSPPRLVRHTDTQYF
TRBJ2-2,NA,14,TRBV3-1/TRBV3-2,TGTGCCAGCGGTAGGGGCGTGAACACCGGGGAGCTGTTTTTT,CASGRGVNTGELFF
TRBJ1-5,NA,15,TRBV27,TGTGCCAGCTCCTTTGGTAGGACACCGAATCAGCCCCAGCATTTT,CASSFGRTPNQPQHF